Listed below are T cell receptor beta chains from one sample, sequenced in a study of blood T cell repertoires in COVID-19. Libraries were prepared by immunoSEQ multiplex PCR; TCRdb keeps only in-frame clonotypes and omits some of them. The data contain 75,000 to 90,000 clones, 70% to 90% of them singletons. What was sequenced was peripheral blood. These TCRs come from a human donor in a cohort sampled during active COVID-19. The CDR3 runs from the conserved cysteine through the conserved F or W. Each record gives: CDR3 DNA, CDR3 protein, V gene, J gene, clone size, D gene. A D gene is named only where the DNA matches it firmly. The listing skips clone size in some rows; elsewhere it reads once, few, many or a size class.

CDR3 DNA: TGTGCCAGCAGCACAACAGGGGCAAACTCTGGAAACACCATATATTTT; CDR3 protein: CASSTTGANSGNTIYF; V gene: TRBV7-2; J gene: TRBJ1-3; clone size: -; D gene: TRBD1
CDR3 DNA: TGTGCCAGCAGCTTATCCGACCCGGGACAGGGCTCTGGGGCCAACGTCCTGACTTTC; CDR3 protein: CASSLSDPGQGSGANVLTF; V gene: TRBV11-3; J gene: TRBJ2-6; clone size: few; D gene: TRBD1
CDR3 DNA: TGCGCCAGCAGCCCGTATGTTCAGGGGGAACAGCCAGATGACTACGAGCAGTACTTC; CDR3 protein: CASSPYVQGEQPDDYEQYF; V gene: TRBV4-1; J gene: TRBJ2-7; clone size: -; D gene: TRBD1
CDR3 DNA: TGTGCCAGCAGCGTCATGGACAAGCGAGATAGTGTGCAGTACTTC; CDR3 protein: CASSVMDKRDSVQYF; V gene: TRBV9; J gene: TRBJ2-7; clone size: -; D gene: -
CDR3 DNA: TGTGCCAGCAGCTTAGCCCTGAGTACAGGGGGCCGGGGCTACACCTTC; CDR3 protein: CASSLALSTGGRGYTF; V gene: TRBV7-2; J gene: TRBJ1-2; clone size: -; D gene: TRBD1
CDR3 DNA: TGTGCCAGCAGCGCCCCCGGGACAGCCTACAATGAGCAGTTCTTC; CDR3 protein: CASSAPGTAYNEQFF; V gene: TRBV7-9; J gene: TRBJ2-1; clone size: -; D gene: TRBD1
CDR3 DNA: TGTGCCAGCAGCCCCGGGACTATCTACGAGCAGTACTTC; CDR3 protein: CASSPGTIYEQYF; V gene: TRBV5-4; J gene: TRBJ2-7; clone size: -; D gene: TRBD2
CDR3 DNA: TGCGCCAGCAGCCAACAGGGAGGAGATAATTCACCCCTCCACTTT; CDR3 protein: CASSQQGGDNSPLHF; V gene: TRBV4-3; J gene: TRBJ1-6; clone size: -; D gene: -
CDR3 DNA: TGCGCCAGCAGCTTGTACGGGGGGGATCAGCCCCAGCATTTT; CDR3 protein: CASSLYGGDQPQHF; V gene: TRBV5-1; J gene: TRBJ1-5; clone size: -; D gene: -
CDR3 DNA: TGTGCCAGCAGCTTCGGAAACAGGGCTAGCAATCAGCCCCAGCATTTT; CDR3 protein: CASSFGNRASNQPQHF; V gene: TRBV7-8; J gene: TRBJ1-5; clone size: -; D gene: -
CDR3 DNA: TGTGCCAGCAGCGTAGCCCCAGGGGGGAACTCTGGAAACACCATATATTTT; CDR3 protein: CASSVAPGGNSGNTIYF; V gene: TRBV9; J gene: TRBJ1-3; clone size: -; D gene: TRBD1
CDR3 DNA: TGTGCCAGCAGAACGCCCCGGGAAGGGATGACAAACATTCAGTACTTC; CDR3 protein: CASRTPREGMTNIQYF; V gene: TRBV28; J gene: TRBJ2-4; clone size: -; D gene: -
CDR3 DNA: TGCGCCAGCAGCTTGGACAGGGGGCGATTTGGGGAGACCCAGTACTTC; CDR3 protein: CASSLDRGRFGETQYF; V gene: TRBV5-1; J gene: TRBJ2-5; clone size: -; D gene: TRBD1
CDR3 DNA: TGTGCCAGCAGCTTGCGGGGGGCCGGGAATGAAAAACTGTTTTTT; CDR3 protein: CASSLRGAGNEKLFF; V gene: TRBV5-4; J gene: TRBJ1-4; clone size: -; D gene: -
CDR3 DNA: TGTGCCAGCAGCTCTAAGCGGGTTCCCATCAATGAGCAGTTCTTC; CDR3 protein: CASSSKRVPINEQFF; V gene: TRBV7-9; J gene: TRBJ2-1; clone size: -; D gene: -
CDR3 DNA: TGTGCCAGCTCAACCTCCGGGACAGGGGTCGGCTACACCTTC; CDR3 protein: CASSTSGTGVGYTF; V gene: TRBV18; J gene: TRBJ1-2; clone size: once; D gene: TRBD1
CDR3 DNA: TGTGCCAGCCGACATCTCCACGAGCAGTACTTC; CDR3 protein: CASRHLHEQYF; V gene: TRBV28; J gene: TRBJ2-7; clone size: -; D gene: -
CDR3 DNA: TGTGCCAGTAGTAAACGGACTAGCGGCGATGAGCAGTTCTTC; CDR3 protein: CASSKRTSGDEQFF; V gene: TRBV19; J gene: TRBJ2-1; clone size: few; D gene: TRBD2
CDR3 DNA: TGTGCCTGGAACAGGGTCAATCAGCCCCAGCATTTT; CDR3 protein: CAWNRVNQPQHF; V gene: TRBV30; J gene: TRBJ1-5; clone size: few; D gene: -
CDR3 DNA: TGTGCCAGTAGTCCGGGACAGAGGCTCTCTGGAAACACCATATATTTT; CDR3 protein: CASSPGQRLSGNTIYF; V gene: TRBV19; J gene: TRBJ1-3; clone size: -; D gene: TRBD1
CDR3 DNA: TGTGCCAGCAGCCGGACAGGGGCCTACGAGCAGTACTTC; CDR3 protein: CASSRTGAYEQYF; V gene: TRBV27; J gene: TRBJ2-7; clone size: -; D gene: TRBD1
CDR3 DNA: TGCAGCGTTGGGACTAGCGGGGGGGCAGATACGCAGTATTTT; CDR3 protein: CSVGTSGGADTQYF; V gene: TRBV29-1; J gene: TRBJ2-3; clone size: -; D gene: TRBD2
CDR3 DNA: TGTGCCAGCTCACGAACCGGAGCGGAGAACACTGAAGCTTTCTTT; CDR3 protein: CASSRTGAENTEAFF; V gene: TRBV18; J gene: TRBJ1-1; clone size: -; D gene: -
CDR3 DNA: TGTGCCAGCAGCGTAGGGGTAAGCGGCTACGAGCAGTACTTC; CDR3 protein: CASSVGVSGYEQYF; V gene: TRBV9; J gene: TRBJ2-7; clone size: -; D gene: -
CDR3 DNA: TGTGCCAGCAGCCAGAGGCGAGGGTGGGACACTGAAGCTTTCTTT; CDR3 protein: CASSQRRGWDTEAFF; V gene: TRBV3-1/TRBV3-2; J gene: TRBJ1-1; clone size: few; D gene: -
CDR3 DNA: TGTGCCAGCGCGGGACCCTACACCTTC; CDR3 protein: CASAGPYTF; V gene: TRBV2; J gene: TRBJ1-2; clone size: -; D gene: -
CDR3 DNA: TGTGCCAGCACCAGAGACAGGGGAGGGTCTGGCTACACCTTC; CDR3 protein: CASTRDRGGSGYTF; V gene: TRBV28; J gene: TRBJ1-2; clone size: -; D gene: TRBD1
CDR3 DNA: TGTGCCAGCAGTCTATCGACAGGGGGCGCGACCAAAAACATTCAGTACTTC; CDR3 protein: CASSLSTGGATKNIQYF; V gene: TRBV6-6; J gene: TRBJ2-4; clone size: -; D gene: TRBD1
CDR3 DNA: TGTGCCAGCAGCGAGGCTCCGACTAGCCGCTACGAGCAGTACTTC; CDR3 protein: CASSEAPTSRYEQYF; V gene: TRBV6-5; J gene: TRBJ2-7; clone size: once; D gene: TRBD2
CDR3 DNA: TGTGCCAGCACAGGAGGGAGCTACAATGAGCAGTTCTTC; CDR3 protein: CASTGGSYNEQFF; V gene: TRBV28; J gene: TRBJ2-1; clone size: -; D gene: -
CDR3 DNA: TGTGCCAGCAGCGACGGAGTTAATGAAAAACTGTTTTTT; CDR3 protein: CASSDGVNEKLFF; V gene: TRBV7-8; J gene: TRBJ1-4; clone size: -; D gene: -
CDR3 DNA: TGTGCCAGTAGTATAGGTAGCGGAGAACGCGAAAAACTGTTTTTT; CDR3 protein: CASSIGSGEREKLFF; V gene: TRBV19; J gene: TRBJ1-4; clone size: -; D gene: -
CDR3 DNA: TGTGCCAGCAGTGAAGCGAGACAGGGTAGCGGTAGCACTGAAGCTTTCTTT; CDR3 protein: CASSEARQGSGSTEAFF; V gene: TRBV6-1; J gene: TRBJ1-1; clone size: -; D gene: TRBD1
CDR3 DNA: TGTGCCAGCGGGGGGGTTGGGACCCCCTACGAGCAGTACTTC; CDR3 protein: CASGGVGTPYEQYF; V gene: TRBV19; J gene: TRBJ2-7; clone size: -; D gene: TRBD2
CDR3 DNA: TGTGCCAGTAGTATCCCTCACAGGGGGGAAGAAAAACTGTTTTTT; CDR3 protein: CASSIPHRGEEKLFF; V gene: TRBV19; J gene: TRBJ1-4; clone size: -; D gene: TRBD1
CDR3 DNA: TGTGCCAGCAGCCAAGTCCTCGTTTACAATGAGCAGTTCTTC; CDR3 protein: CASSQVLVYNEQFF; V gene: TRBV3-1/TRBV3-2; J gene: TRBJ2-1; clone size: -; D gene: -
CDR3 DNA: TGTGCCAGTAGTAGCCTTACGACAGGGGGCGATTCACCCCTCCACTTT; CDR3 protein: CASSSLTTGGDSPLHF; V gene: TRBV19; J gene: TRBJ1-6; clone size: -; D gene: TRBD1
CDR3 DNA: TGCGCCAGCAGCCTAGACCCGTTCGGTCAGCCCCAGCATTTT; CDR3 protein: CASSLDPFGQPQHF; V gene: TRBV4-3; J gene: TRBJ1-5; clone size: -; D gene: -
CDR3 DNA: TGTGCCAGTAGTATGGCTTGGGACACCCCGGGTGGGGCTTTCTTT; CDR3 protein: CASSMAWDTPGGAFF; V gene: TRBV19; J gene: TRBJ1-1; clone size: once; D gene: -
CDR3 DNA: TGCAGCGTTCGGACAGGCACAGATACGCAGTATTTT; CDR3 protein: CSVRTGTDTQYF; V gene: TRBV29-1; J gene: TRBJ2-3; clone size: -; D gene: -
CDR3 DNA: TGTGCCAGCAGGGGGGGATGGAGGGAGCACGAGCAGTACTTC; CDR3 protein: CASRGGWREHEQYF; V gene: TRBV6-5; J gene: TRBJ2-7; clone size: -; D gene: -
CDR3 DNA: TGTGCCAGCAGCTCGGACAGCTACAATGAGCAGTTCTTC; CDR3 protein: CASSSDSYNEQFF; V gene: TRBV6-2/TRBV6-3; J gene: TRBJ2-1; clone size: -; D gene: -